These T cell receptor beta chains were read from a single sample in a study of glioma-infiltrating T cells after dendritic cell vaccination. The assay was immunoSEQ multiplex PCR, and TCRdb's table has in-frame clones only and misses some. The sample contains 20,000 to 30,000 clones, 85% to 90% of which appear only once. The source material was blood, sampled after dendritic cell vaccination. The receptors stem from a human donor with glioblastoma. Both conserved end residues are part of each CDR3. The D gene is left open where the match is weak. Clone size, where shown, is once, few, many, or a class for clones that have expanded.

j_gene: TRBJ1-5; d_gene: .; abundance: .; v_gene: TRBV19; CDR3nt: TGTGCCAGTAGCAGACAGTTGGATCAGCCCCAGCATTTT; CDR3aa: CASSRQLDQPQHF
j_gene: TRBJ1-2; d_gene: .; abundance: .; v_gene: TRBV19; CDR3nt: TGTGCCAGTAAATTGGCAGGGCAACTCAACTATGGCTACACCTTC; CDR3aa: CASKLAGQLNYGYTF
j_gene: TRBJ2-5; d_gene: TRBD2; abundance: .; v_gene: TRBV19; CDR3nt: TGTGCCAGTAGTATGACTAGCGGGGATCCAGGGGAGACCCAGTACTTC; CDR3aa: CASSMTSGDPGETQYF
j_gene: TRBJ2-7; d_gene: .; abundance: once; v_gene: TRBV6-5; CDR3nt: TGTGCCAGCAGTTACCGGGGGGCCGGGTTCGGCGAGCAGTACTTC; CDR3aa: CASSYRGAGFGEQYF
j_gene: TRBJ1-1; d_gene: TRBD1; abundance: .; v_gene: TRBV10-3; CDR3nt: TGTGCCTCCCGTGCAGGGGGCACTGAAGCTTTCTTT; CDR3aa: CASRAGGTEAFF
j_gene: TRBJ1-3; d_gene: .; abundance: .; v_gene: TRBV18; CDR3nt: TGTGCCAGCTCACCACGAGCGACCGATATCTCTGGAAACACCATATATTTT; CDR3aa: CASSPRATDISGNTIYF
j_gene: TRBJ1-4; d_gene: .; abundance: .; v_gene: TRBV29-1; CDR3nt: TGCAGCGTTCGGGATACCCTGGAAAAACTGTTTTTT; CDR3aa: CSVRDTLEKLFF
j_gene: TRBJ2-7; d_gene: TRBD2; abundance: .; v_gene: TRBV5-1; CDR3nt: TGCGCCAGCAGCTTGGTGGGGGGGTGGTCCTACGAGCAGTACTTC; CDR3aa: CASSLVGGWSYEQYF
j_gene: TRBJ1-2; d_gene: TRBD1; abundance: .; v_gene: TRBV6-4; CDR3nt: TGTGCCAGCAGCGCATTATTTGACAGGGACGATGGTGGCTACACCTTC; CDR3aa: CASSALFDRDDGGYTF
j_gene: TRBJ2-7; d_gene: TRBD2; abundance: .; v_gene: TRBV10-1; CDR3nt: TGCGCCAGCAGTACCGGACTAGCTGGGGTCGAGCAGTACTTC; CDR3aa: CASSTGLAGVEQYF
j_gene: TRBJ2-2; d_gene: .; abundance: .; v_gene: TRBV2; CDR3nt: TGTGCCAGCAGTAACGCGGCGAACACCGGGGAGCTGTTTTTT; CDR3aa: CASSNAANTGELFF
j_gene: TRBJ2-2; d_gene: TRBD1; abundance: .; v_gene: TRBV6-6; CDR3nt: TGTGCCAGCAACGGACAGGGGGCCGGGACCGGGGAGCTGTTTTTT; CDR3aa: CASNGQGAGTGELFF
j_gene: TRBJ2-3; d_gene: .; abundance: once; v_gene: TRBV12-5; CDR3nt: TGTGCTAGTGGTTTGGTGGAGGATACGCAGTATTTT; CDR3aa: CASGLVEDTQYF
j_gene: TRBJ1-1; d_gene: .; abundance: few; v_gene: TRBV7-2; CDR3nt: TGTGCCAGCAGCTTATTCTTGGAGGGAATCTCTGAAGCTTTCTTT; CDR3aa: CASSLFLEGISEAFF
j_gene: TRBJ2-7; d_gene: TRBD1; abundance: .; v_gene: TRBV29-1; CDR3nt: TGCAGCTACCTTGGGACAGGGTCCTACGAGCAGTACTTC; CDR3aa: CSYLGTGSYEQYF
j_gene: TRBJ2-7; d_gene: .; abundance: .; v_gene: TRBV19; CDR3nt: TGTGCCAGTAGTATCACGGGGTTCGAGCAGTACTTC; CDR3aa: CASSITGFEQYF
j_gene: TRBJ1-3; d_gene: .; abundance: .; v_gene: TRBV5-6; CDR3nt: TGTGCCAGCAGCTCAGACAGGATCTCTGGAAACACCATATATTTT; CDR3aa: CASSSDRISGNTIYF
j_gene: TRBJ1-6; d_gene: TRBD1; abundance: .; v_gene: TRBV12-5; CDR3nt: TGTGCTAGTGGACCTGGACAGGGTAGCTCACCCCTCCACTTT; CDR3aa: CASGPGQGSSPLHF
j_gene: TRBJ1-4; d_gene: .; abundance: once; v_gene: TRBV28; CDR3nt: TGTGCCAGCAGTTTGGGTGGGTGGAGTGAAAAACTGTTTTTT; CDR3aa: CASSLGGWSEKLFF
j_gene: TRBJ1-6; d_gene: .; abundance: .; v_gene: TRBV6-6; CDR3nt: TGTGCCAGCAGTTTTGGGGCCAGGGCTAATTCACCCCTCCACTTT; CDR3aa: CASSFGARANSPLHF
j_gene: TRBJ1-4; d_gene: .; abundance: .; v_gene: TRBV2; CDR3nt: TGTGCCAGCTACACAGGAAAAGGGGAAAAACTGTTTTTT; CDR3aa: CASYTGKGEKLFF
j_gene: TRBJ2-4; d_gene: .; abundance: .; v_gene: TRBV19; CDR3nt: TGTGCCAGTACCTATAGCACAGCCAAAAACATTCAGTACTTC; CDR3aa: CASTYSTAKNIQYF
j_gene: TRBJ1-2; d_gene: TRBD1; abundance: .; v_gene: TRBV15; CDR3nt: TGTGCCACCAGCAGCGACAGGGGCTATGGCTACACCTTC; CDR3aa: CATSSDRGYGYTF
j_gene: TRBJ1-2; d_gene: .; abundance: .; v_gene: TRBV4-2; CDR3nt: TGTGCCGGCAGCCTTCTAGCTGAGGGTTTTCATGGCTACACCTTC; CDR3aa: CAGSLLAEGFHGYTF